This is a list of T cell receptor beta chains from one sample in a study of CD8 T cells in ankylosing spondylitis. Each CDR3 protein is one row after TCRdb ran MiXCR on the 5' RACE reads. The sample holds 200,000 to 250,000 distinct CDR3 sequences, around 11% seen once. Sequenced: blood, either unsorted or a sorted T cell fraction (not recorded which). The source is a male donor with ankylosing spondylitis or in good health (not recorded which). CDR3s include the opening cysteine and the closing phenylalanine or tryptophan. D genes are given only for firm matches. Clone sizes are given selectively: once, few, many, or a class where the clone is expanded.

abundance: many; j_gene: TRBJ1-2; v_gene: TRBV4-1; d_gene: NA; CDR3nt: TGCGCCAGCAGCCAGAGTGTACGCGGTGGCTACACCTTC; CDR3aa: CASSQSVRGGYTF
abundance: many; j_gene: TRBJ2-7; v_gene: TRBV5-5; d_gene: TRBD2; CDR3nt: TGTGCCAGCAGCCTTAGCGGGAGCCGCCTCGAGCAGTACTTC; CDR3aa: CASSLSGSRLEQYF
abundance: many; j_gene: TRBJ1-1; v_gene: TRBV5-1; d_gene: NA; CDR3nt: TGCGCCAGCAGCCCCGAGAGCTTTTTGATTTCCATGAACACTGAAGCTTTCTTT; CDR3aa: CASSPESFLISMNTEAFF
abundance: many; j_gene: TRBJ2-3; v_gene: TRBV12-3/TRBV12-4; d_gene: TRBD2; CDR3nt: TGTGCCAGCAGGACAAGACTAGCGGATACGCAGTATTTT; CDR3aa: CASRTRLADTQYF
abundance: many; j_gene: TRBJ2-5; v_gene: TRBV20-1; d_gene: NA; CDR3nt: TGCAGTGCTCGGGGTTGGACCTCCCAAGAGACCCAGTACTTC; CDR3aa: CSARGWTSQETQYF
abundance: NA; j_gene: TRBJ2-2; v_gene: TRBV4-1; d_gene: TRBD1; CDR3nt: TGCGCCAGCAGCCATCCCAAGGGGGCGGTCACCGGGGAGCTGTTTTTT; CDR3aa: CASSHPKGAVTGELFF
abundance: many; j_gene: TRBJ2-5; v_gene: TRBV4-1; d_gene: NA; CDR3nt: TGCGCCAGCAGCCAAGATTCACCTGAAGAGACCCAGTACTTC; CDR3aa: CASSQDSPEETQYF
abundance: many; j_gene: TRBJ2-7; v_gene: TRBV7-6; d_gene: TRBD2; CDR3nt: TGTGCCAGCAGCTTAGGTAGCGGGGTGGAGCAGTACTTC; CDR3aa: CASSLGSGVEQYF
abundance: many; j_gene: TRBJ2-7; v_gene: TRBV5-1; d_gene: TRBD1; CDR3nt: TGCGCCAGCAGCTTTGGACAGGTTGACCACGAGCAGTACTTC; CDR3aa: CASSFGQVDHEQYF
abundance: many; j_gene: TRBJ2-2; v_gene: TRBV28; d_gene: TRBD1; CDR3nt: TGTGCCAGCAGTGCGGGACAGGGGTACACCGGGGAGCTGTTTTTT; CDR3aa: CASSAGQGYTGELFF
abundance: many; j_gene: TRBJ2-1; v_gene: TRBV25-1; d_gene: NA; CDR3nt: TGTGCCAGCAGCGTTTGTAGGGTTCAAACGGTCGATGAGCAGTTCTTC; CDR3aa: CASSVCRVQTVDEQFF
abundance: many; j_gene: TRBJ2-7; v_gene: TRBV29-1; d_gene: TRBD2; CDR3nt: TGCAGCGTTGAAGGTGATAGCGGGAGCTCCTACGAGCAGTACTTC; CDR3aa: CSVEGDSGSSYEQYF
abundance: many; j_gene: TRBJ2-3; v_gene: TRBV13; d_gene: NA; CDR3nt: TGTGCCAGCAGCTTTCGGACAGCCTACACAGATACGCAGTATTTT; CDR3aa: CASSFRTAYTDTQYF
abundance: few; j_gene: TRBJ2-3; v_gene: TRBV11-2; d_gene: NA; CDR3nt: TGTGCCAGCAGCTTAGAACGGCTGAGTGGGGATACGCAGTATTTT; CDR3aa: CASSLERLSGDTQYF
abundance: many; j_gene: TRBJ1-5; v_gene: TRBV6-5; d_gene: NA; CDR3nt: TGTGCCAGCAGTTTATACGCCAGCAATCAGCCCCAGCATTTT; CDR3aa: CASSLYASNQPQHF
abundance: few; j_gene: TRBJ2-7; v_gene: TRBV4-1; d_gene: NA; CDR3nt: TGCGCCAGCAGCCAAGTAGGAAAGGTTTGGGGCGAGCAGTACTTC; CDR3aa: CASSQVGKVWGEQYF
abundance: many; j_gene: TRBJ1-1; v_gene: TRBV19; d_gene: NA; CDR3nt: TGTGCCAGTAGTAGGAGGGACCGGAAGAACACTGAAGCTTTCTTT; CDR3aa: CASSRRDRKNTEAFF
abundance: few; j_gene: TRBJ2-1; v_gene: TRBV7-2; d_gene: NA; CDR3nt: TGTGCCAGCAGCCTCACAGGGGGGGGTCCATACAATGAGCAGTTCTTC; CDR3aa: CASSLTGGGPYNEQFF
abundance: many; j_gene: TRBJ2-7; v_gene: TRBV15; d_gene: TRBD2; CDR3nt: TGTGCCACCAGCAGAGGGGCGGGAGGCGCCTACGAGCAGTACTTC; CDR3aa: CATSRGAGGAYEQYF
abundance: many; j_gene: TRBJ2-7; v_gene: TRBV4-1; d_gene: NA; CDR3nt: TGCGCCAGCAGCCAAGGTATCTCAGGCGAGCAGTACTTC; CDR3aa: CASSQGISGEQYF
abundance: many; j_gene: TRBJ2-4; v_gene: TRBV21-1; d_gene: NA; CDR3nt: TGTGCCAGCAGCCCGAGAGTACCTCCAACCGCTCCCAAAAACATTCAGTACTTC; CDR3aa: CASSPRVPPTAPKNIQYF
abundance: NA; j_gene: TRBJ2-3; v_gene: TRBV7-2; d_gene: NA; CDR3nt: TGTGCCAGCAGCTCCCAGGTGGCGGCCAGTACAGATACGCAGTATTTT; CDR3aa: CASSSQVAASTDTQYF
abundance: many; j_gene: TRBJ2-2; v_gene: TRBV6-5; d_gene: TRBD1; CDR3nt: TGTGCCAGCAGTTACTCAGGACAGGACGGTTACACCGGGGAGCTGTTTTTT; CDR3aa: CASSYSGQDGYTGELFF
abundance: many; j_gene: TRBJ2-2; v_gene: TRBV10-3; d_gene: TRBD1; CDR3nt: TGTGCCATCAAAACAGGGGACACCGGGGAGCTGTTTTTT; CDR3aa: CAIKTGDTGELFF
abundance: many; j_gene: TRBJ2-2; v_gene: TRBV11-2; d_gene: NA; CDR3nt: TGTGCCAGCAGCTTAGGGGATCGGCAAAAGCTGTTTTTT; CDR3aa: CASSLGDRQKLFF
abundance: NA; j_gene: TRBJ2-6; v_gene: TRBV12-3/TRBV12-4; d_gene: NA; CDR3nt: TGTGCCAGCAGCCCCGGGGCCAACGTTTTCTCTGGGGCCAACGTCCTGACTTTC; CDR3aa: CASSPGANVFSGANVLTF
abundance: many; j_gene: TRBJ2-1; v_gene: TRBV5-6; d_gene: TRBD2; CDR3nt: TGTGCCAGCAGCTTGGCGGCGGGGGGCCGGTACAATGAGCAGTTCTTC; CDR3aa: CASSLAAGGRYNEQFF
abundance: many; j_gene: TRBJ2-1; v_gene: TRBV5-1; d_gene: TRBD1; CDR3nt: TGCGCCAGCAGCTTCCGGGACAGGACCGCCTACAATGAGCAGTTCTTC; CDR3aa: CASSFRDRTAYNEQFF
abundance: NA; j_gene: TRBJ2-7; v_gene: TRBV7-2; d_gene: TRBD2; CDR3nt: TGTGCCAGCAGCTATGCGGGAGGAACCTACGAGCAGTACTTC; CDR3aa: CASSYAGGTYEQYF
abundance: once; j_gene: TRBJ2-3; v_gene: TRBV5-5; d_gene: TRBD2; CDR3nt: TGTGCCAGCAGCTTAACGGGAGGGAGGTCCACAGATACGCAGTATTTT; CDR3aa: CASSLTGGRSTDTQYF
abundance: NA; j_gene: TRBJ1-2; v_gene: TRBV28; d_gene: NA; CDR3nt: TGTGCCAGCAGTTTAAACACCTTCTATGGCTACACCTTC; CDR3aa: CASSLNTFYGYTF